These 7 T cell receptor beta chains originate from one sample sequenced in a study of shared clonotypes between healthy human individuals. Using immunoSEQ multiplex PCR, the repertoire was profiled, and TCRdb retains in-frame clones only, with some absent. The sample has about 600,000 clones, nearly 97% seen once; the top ten hold 0.11%. The naive CD8 fraction comprised CD45RO-negative cells positively selected for CCR7 and excluded terminally differentiated effector memory CD45RA+ cells. The sequenced sample was naive CD8+ T cells sorted from blood. These receptors were obtained from a woman in her 30s in good health.

The chain uses TRBV5-6 and TRBJ2-1; D unclear. V was pared by 0 bases and J by 3 bases, with 7 bases between. The CDR3 is 14 residues long. The germline V gene encodes CDR1 SGHDT and CDR2 YYEEEE. DNA of the CDR3: TGTGCCAGCAGCTTGGGGACGAACTACAATGAGCAGTTCTTC. Amino acids: CASSLGTNYNEQFF. The variable domain in full, completed from reference TRBV5-6 and TRBJ2-1, reads DAGVTQSPTHLIKTRGQQVTLRCSPKSGHDTVSWYQQALGQGPQFIFQYYEEEERQRGNFPDRFSGHQFPNYSSELNVNALLLGDSALYLCASSLGTNYNEQFFGPGTRLTVL.

Only one count was recorded for this clone. The chain links TRBV28 to TRBJ2-7; 8 bases fit TRBD2. With 5 bases clipped from V and 5 bases from J, the junction kept 8 bases outside the gene matches. CDR1 is MDHEN, CDR2 SYDVKM, per germline. The CDR3 totals 14 residues. In DNA, the CDR3 is TGTGCCAGCAGTCCAAGCGGGAGCTTCAACGAGCAGTACTTC. Encoded protein: CASSPSGSFNEQYF.

Turning to this clone: The DNA is left out, because the CDR3 cannot be placed on it with certainty; the CDR3 is given as TCRdb lists it. The CDR3 reads CASSLVMGTETTDTQYF. The rearrangement links TRBV27 to TRBJ2-3. Per germline, CDR1 MNHEY and CDR2 SMNVEV (reference sequence). The CDR3 has 17 residues if both end residues are counted.

The chain has TRBV9 and TRBJ1-6; 10 bases are shared with TRBD1. The CDR3 has 15 residues. The V gene's germline CDR1 is SGDLS and CDR2 YYNGEE. J was trimmed by 8 bases and V by 4 bases; bases with no gene match: 6. The CDR3 nucleotides read TGTGCCAGCAGCTCTAGGGGGACAGGGGATTCACCCCTCCACTTT. As protein: CASSSRGTGDSPLHF.

V is TRBV6-5 and J is TRBJ1-2, with a weak D call TRBD1 (5 bases). Germline V gene lookup returns CDR1 MNHEY and CDR2 SVGAGI. The CDR3 totals 14 residues. V lost 0 bases and J lost 3, with 8 bases in between. The CDR3 nucleotides are TGTGCCAGCAGTTACTCAATGGGGCACTATGGCTACACCTTC. Amino acid sequence: CASSYSMGHYGYTF.

The V and J genes are TRBV7-8 and TRBJ1-1, with no clear D. From germline, CDR1 is SGHVS and CDR2 FQNEAQ. V lost 5 bases and J 6 bases, leaving 10 bases between the germline ends. The length of the CDR3 is 12 residues. In nucleotides, the CDR3 is TGTGCCAGCAGCCTCCCAGGACCTGAAGCTTTCTTT. This gives the protein CASSLPGPEAFF. The full variable domain, rest sourced from reference TRBV7-8 and TRBJ1-1, is GAGVSQSPRYKVAKRGQDVALRCDPISGHVSLFWYQQALGQGPEFLTYFQNEAQLDKSGLPSDRFFAERPEGSVSTLKIQRTQQEDSAVYLCASSLPGPEAFFGQGTRLTVV.

The V and J genes are TRBV7-9 and TRBJ2-5; D unresolved. The V end lost 4 bases, the J end lost 1 base, and 10 bases lay between the germline ends. Germline assignment: CDR1 SEHNR and CDR2 FQNEAQ (reference sequence). This CDR3 is 14 amino acids long. As DNA, the CDR3 is TGTGCCAGCAGCTCCCCGTGGGGCCAAGAGACCCAGTACTTC. Translating gives CASSSPWGQETQYF.